What follows describes a single T cell receptor (beta chain). Its specificity is unknown. This specimen belongs to a study of shared clonotypes between healthy human individuals. V lost 4 bases and J 7 bases, leaving 16 bases between the germline ends. The length of the CDR3 is 15 residues. Germline CDR1 is MGHDK and CDR2 is SYGVNS. The authors loaded 150 to 250 ng DNA, 27,000 or so T cell genomes, into sorted-subset replicate PCRs. TCRdb's table, derived via immunoSEQ multiplex PCR, lists solely in-frame clones and lacks some. The sample holds roughly 1,000,000 clones, about 80% seen once. Study-level results: Despite large depth, sorted-subset datasets appeared incompletely sequenced.

The sequence was collected from a man aged 18 to 30 in good health. Some clones in this sample may be carry-over from other donors' samples. The chain links TRBV25-1 to TRBJ2-2; D may be TRBD1 (6 bases). Sequenced input: memory CD4+ T cells from PBMCs. Specified subset: CD45RA-negative fraction. The CDR3 sequence is CASSGAGTLGGELFF. The CDR3 nucleotides are TGTGCCAGCAGTGGGGCCGGGACACTTGGCGGGGAGCTGTTTTTT.